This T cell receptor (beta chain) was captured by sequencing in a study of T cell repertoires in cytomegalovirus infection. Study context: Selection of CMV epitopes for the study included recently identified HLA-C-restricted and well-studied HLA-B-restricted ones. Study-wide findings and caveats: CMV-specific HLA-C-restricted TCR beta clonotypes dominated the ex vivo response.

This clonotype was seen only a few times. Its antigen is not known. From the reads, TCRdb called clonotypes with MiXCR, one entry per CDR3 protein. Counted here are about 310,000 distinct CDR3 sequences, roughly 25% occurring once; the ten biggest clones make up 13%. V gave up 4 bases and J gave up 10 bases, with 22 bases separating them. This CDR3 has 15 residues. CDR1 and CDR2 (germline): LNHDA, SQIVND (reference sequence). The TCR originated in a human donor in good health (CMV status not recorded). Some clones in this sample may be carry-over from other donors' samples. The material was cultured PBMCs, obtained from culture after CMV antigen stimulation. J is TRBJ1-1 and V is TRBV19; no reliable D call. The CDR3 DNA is TGTGCCAGTAGTAAGCTCATGGGCGCACCTTCGGGAGCTTTCTTT. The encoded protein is CASSKLMGAPSGAFF.